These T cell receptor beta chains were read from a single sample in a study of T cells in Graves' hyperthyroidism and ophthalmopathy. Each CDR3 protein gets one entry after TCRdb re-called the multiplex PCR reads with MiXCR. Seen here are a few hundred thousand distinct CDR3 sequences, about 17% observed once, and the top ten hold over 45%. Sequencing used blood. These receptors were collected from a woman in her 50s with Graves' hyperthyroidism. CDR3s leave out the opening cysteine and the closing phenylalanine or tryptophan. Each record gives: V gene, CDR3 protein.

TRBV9,ASSVGGTGLGETQY
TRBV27,AGSISGNVGEQF
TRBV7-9,ASSPGTGNNSPLH
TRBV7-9,ASSSSARGVNYEQY
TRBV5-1,ASSAVAPGPYEQY
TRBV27,ASSRTGKRAKNIQY
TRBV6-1,ASSEVVLTGEAF
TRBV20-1,SATPPAGAGDEQF
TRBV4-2,ASSPAIHSNQPQH
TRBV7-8,ASTRFPGAPSYNEQF
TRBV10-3,ASMRENSYEQY
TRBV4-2,ASSTEGPTNTEAF
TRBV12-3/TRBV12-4,ASSSHRDRLSYEQY
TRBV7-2,ASSRDSTYEQY
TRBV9,ASSLEIYNEQF
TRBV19,ASRAGTSEQY
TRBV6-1,ASSPGTLTSTDTQY
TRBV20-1,SASGPGGKKLF
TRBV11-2,ASSLGLAGTYNEQF